This T cell receptor beta chain was recovered during a study of OX40 agonist ivuxolimab in advanced cancers. Overall study context: All patients had ivuxolimab intravenously every 2 weeks at 0.01 to 10 mg/kg. The dose-escalation cohort was about 80% male, with a mean age of about 58 years, ranging about 23 to 79. Study observations and caveats: Determination of antigen specificity was not performed for the expanded peripheral T cells. People who partly responded at 0.1-3.0 mg/kg had some of the least clonal expansion seen.

CDR1 and CDR2 from the germline V gene are MNHEY and SVGAGI. This CDR3 is 15 amino acids long. V gave up 2 bases and J gave up 3 bases, with 13 bases separating them. Comments on this clone: Its target is not known.

Produced via immunoSEQ multiplex PCR; TCRdb's table is partial and in-frame only. This sample has around 150,000 clones, with 85% to 95% found just once. The specimen was CD4+ or CD8+ T cells sorted from blood, collected in a trial of the OX40 agonist ivuxolimab. The V call is TRBV6-5, the J call TRBJ1-1; no reliable D call. The TCR originated in an adult with an advanced solid tumor such as melanoma, head and neck, liver or kidney cancer. Here the CDR3 DNA reads TGTGCCAGCAGTTACGTGGCCGGAAGCTACACTGAAGCTTTCTTT. This translates into CASSYVAGSYTEAFF.